This paragraph reports one T cell receptor (beta chain). Antigen unknown. Given a much more abundant clone one base away, this may be a read error. The data are from a study of blood T cells in healthy people across ages. V shed 6 bases, J shed 5 bases, and the junction held 6 bases outside the gene matches. CDR3 length: 14 amino acids. Findings of the study overall: TCR beta diversity tracked closely with naive T cell percentage.

Russia was home to the donors, healthy Caucasian individuals aged about 6 to 90. The use of a sample-barcoded 5' primer and a J-beta primer mix characterized a second PCR of roughly 6 to 11 cycles. Every molecule of cDNA carried a tag from a template-switch adaptor with 12 random nucleotides. One entry per CDR3 protein results from TCRdb running MiXCR on the 5' RACE reads. The data hold approximately 1,700,000 distinct CDR3 sequences, with 35% to 50% observed a single time. The J gene is TRBJ2-5, the V gene TRBV12-3 or TRBV12-4; 10 bases match TRBD1. The sequence was obtained from a human donor in good health. The sample comprised blood. The CDR3 bases are TGTGCCAGCAGACCGGGACAGGGGAGGGAGACCCAGTACTTC. Translating it yields CASRPGQGRETQYF.